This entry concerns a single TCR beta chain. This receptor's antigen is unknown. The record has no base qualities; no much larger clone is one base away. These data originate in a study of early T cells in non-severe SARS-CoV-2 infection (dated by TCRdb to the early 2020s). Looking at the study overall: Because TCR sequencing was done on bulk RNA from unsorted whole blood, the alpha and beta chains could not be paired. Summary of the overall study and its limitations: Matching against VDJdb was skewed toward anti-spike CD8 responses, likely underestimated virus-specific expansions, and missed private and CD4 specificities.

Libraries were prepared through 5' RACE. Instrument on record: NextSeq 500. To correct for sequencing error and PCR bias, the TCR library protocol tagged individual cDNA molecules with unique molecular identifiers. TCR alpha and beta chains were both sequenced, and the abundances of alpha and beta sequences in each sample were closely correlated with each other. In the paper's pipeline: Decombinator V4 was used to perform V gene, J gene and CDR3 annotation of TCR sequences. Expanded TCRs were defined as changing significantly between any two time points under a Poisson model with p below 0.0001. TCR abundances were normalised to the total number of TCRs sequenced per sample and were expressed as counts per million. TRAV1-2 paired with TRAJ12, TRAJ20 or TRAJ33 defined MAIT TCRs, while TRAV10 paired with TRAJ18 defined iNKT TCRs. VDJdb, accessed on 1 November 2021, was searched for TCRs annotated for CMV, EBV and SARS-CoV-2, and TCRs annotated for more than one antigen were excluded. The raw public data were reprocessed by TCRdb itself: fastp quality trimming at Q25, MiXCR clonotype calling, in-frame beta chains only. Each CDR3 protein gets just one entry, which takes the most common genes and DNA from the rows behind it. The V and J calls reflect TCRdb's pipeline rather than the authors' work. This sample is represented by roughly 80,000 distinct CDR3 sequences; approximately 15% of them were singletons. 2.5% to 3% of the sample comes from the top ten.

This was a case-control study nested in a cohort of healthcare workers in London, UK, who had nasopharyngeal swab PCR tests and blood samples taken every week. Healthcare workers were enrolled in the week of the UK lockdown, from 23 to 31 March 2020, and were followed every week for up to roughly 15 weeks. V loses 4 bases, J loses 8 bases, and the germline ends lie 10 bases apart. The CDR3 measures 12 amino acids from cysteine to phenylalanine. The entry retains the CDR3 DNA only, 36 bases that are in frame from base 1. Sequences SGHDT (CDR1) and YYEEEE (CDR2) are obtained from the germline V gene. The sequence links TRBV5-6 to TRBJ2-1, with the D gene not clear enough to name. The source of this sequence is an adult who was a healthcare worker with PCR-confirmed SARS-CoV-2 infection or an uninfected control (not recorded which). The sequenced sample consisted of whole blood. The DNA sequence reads TGTGCCAGCAGCGAGCTAGGCGATGAGCAGTTCTTC. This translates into CASSELGDEQFF.